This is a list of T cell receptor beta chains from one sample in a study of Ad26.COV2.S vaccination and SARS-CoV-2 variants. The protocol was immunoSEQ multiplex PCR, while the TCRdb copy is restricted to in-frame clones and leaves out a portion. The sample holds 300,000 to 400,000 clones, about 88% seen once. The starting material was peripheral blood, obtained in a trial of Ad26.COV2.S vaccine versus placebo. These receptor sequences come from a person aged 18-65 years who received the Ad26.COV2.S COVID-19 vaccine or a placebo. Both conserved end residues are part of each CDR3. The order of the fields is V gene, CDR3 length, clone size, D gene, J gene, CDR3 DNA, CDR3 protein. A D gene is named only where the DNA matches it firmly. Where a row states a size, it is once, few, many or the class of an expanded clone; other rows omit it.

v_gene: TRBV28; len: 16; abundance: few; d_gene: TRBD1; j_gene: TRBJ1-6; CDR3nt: TGTGCCAGCAGCCCTACTCGACAGGGGTTTAATTCACCCCTCCACTTT; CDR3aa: CASSPTRQGFNSPLHF
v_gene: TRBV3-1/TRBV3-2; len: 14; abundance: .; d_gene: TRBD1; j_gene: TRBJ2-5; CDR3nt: TGTGCCAGCAGCCCGACAGGGGGGAGAGAGACCCAGTACTTC; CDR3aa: CASSPTGGRETQYF
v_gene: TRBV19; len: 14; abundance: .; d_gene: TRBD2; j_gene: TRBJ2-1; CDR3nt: TGTGCCAGTAGCAATCCGGGACTAGCACTTTCGCAGTTCTTC; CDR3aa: CASSNPGLALSQFF
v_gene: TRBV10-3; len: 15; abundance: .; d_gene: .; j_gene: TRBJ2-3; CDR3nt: TGTGCCATCAAAAGTTCCACCCCTAGCACAGATACGCAGTATTTT; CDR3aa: CAIKSSTPSTDTQYF
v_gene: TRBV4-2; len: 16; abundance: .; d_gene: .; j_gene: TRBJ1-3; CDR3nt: TGTGCCAGCAGCCAAGATGTGGGAGTCTCTGGAAACACCATATATTTT; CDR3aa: CASSQDVGVSGNTIYF
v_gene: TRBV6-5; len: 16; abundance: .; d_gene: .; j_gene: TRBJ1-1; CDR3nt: TGTGCCAGCAGTTACTCCAGGGAGGCAATGAACACTGAAGCTTTCTTT; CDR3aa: CASSYSREAMNTEAFF
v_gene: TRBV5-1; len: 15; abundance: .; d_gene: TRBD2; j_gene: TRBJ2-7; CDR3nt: TGCGCCAGCAGCTTGGGACTAGCGGGAGGCTACGAGCAGTACTTC; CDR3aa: CASSLGLAGGYEQYF
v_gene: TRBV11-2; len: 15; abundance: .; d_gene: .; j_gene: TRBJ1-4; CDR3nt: TGTGCCAGCAGCTCGACAGCTCCGGGAAATGAAAAACTGTTTTTT; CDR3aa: CASSSTAPGNEKLFF
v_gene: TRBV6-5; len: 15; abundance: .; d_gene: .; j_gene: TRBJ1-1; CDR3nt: TGTGCCAGCAGTTACGGGGCGGGGAGGAACACTGAAGCTTTCTTT; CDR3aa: CASSYGAGRNTEAFF
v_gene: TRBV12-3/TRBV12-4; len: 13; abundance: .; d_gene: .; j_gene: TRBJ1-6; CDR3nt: TGTGCCAGCTCCTTCCAAATCGCTGAAGCCCTCCACTTT; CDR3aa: CASSFQIAEALHF
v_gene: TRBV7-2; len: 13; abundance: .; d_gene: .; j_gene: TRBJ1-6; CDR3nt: TGTGCCAGCACCCTCCAACCGGGGTCACCCCTCCACTTT; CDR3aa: CASTLQPGSPLHF
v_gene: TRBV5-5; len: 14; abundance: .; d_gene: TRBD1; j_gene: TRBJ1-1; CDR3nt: TGTGCCAGCAGCTGGGACAGGGTCCGCACTGAAGCTTTCTTT; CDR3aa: CASSWDRVRTEAFF
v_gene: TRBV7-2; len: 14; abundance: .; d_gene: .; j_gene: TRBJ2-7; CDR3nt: TGTGCCAGCAGCTTAGACCCAGCATCCCACGAGCAGTACTTC; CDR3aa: CASSLDPASHEQYF
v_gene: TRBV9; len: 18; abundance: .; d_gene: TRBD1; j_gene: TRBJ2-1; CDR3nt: TGTGCCAGCAGCTTCCGGGACAGGGGTTCGAGCTCCTACAATGAGCAGTTCTTC; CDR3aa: CASSFRDRGSSSYNEQFF
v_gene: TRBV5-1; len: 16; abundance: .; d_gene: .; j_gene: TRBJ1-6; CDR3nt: TGCGCCAGCAGTCAAAGGGATACAGCGTATAATTCACCCCTCCACTTT; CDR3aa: CASSQRDTAYNSPLHF
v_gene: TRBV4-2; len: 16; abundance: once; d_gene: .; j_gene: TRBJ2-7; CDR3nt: TGTGCCAGCAGCCAAGGGGGACCGCTTAGCTCCTACGAGCAGTACTTC; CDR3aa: CASSQGGPLSSYEQYF
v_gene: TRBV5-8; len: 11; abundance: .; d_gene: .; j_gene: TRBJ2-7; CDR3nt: TGTGCCAGCAGCTTTTCCCCCGAGCAGTACTTC; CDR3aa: CASSFSPEQYF
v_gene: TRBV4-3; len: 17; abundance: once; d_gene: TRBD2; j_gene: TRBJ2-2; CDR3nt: TGCGCCAGCAGCCAAGAAGCCGCGGGGGGCAACACCGGGGAGCTGTTTTTT; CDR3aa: CASSQEAAGGNTGELFF
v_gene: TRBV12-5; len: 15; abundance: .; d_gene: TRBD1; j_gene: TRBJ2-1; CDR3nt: TGTGCTAGTGCCCCTGGACAGGGGTTTTACAATGAGCAGTTCTTC; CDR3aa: CASAPGQGFYNEQFF
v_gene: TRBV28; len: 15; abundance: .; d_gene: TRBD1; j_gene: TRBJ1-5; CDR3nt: TGTGCCAGCAGTTCGACAGGGGGCTGGGATCAGCCCCAGCATTTT; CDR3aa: CASSSTGGWDQPQHF
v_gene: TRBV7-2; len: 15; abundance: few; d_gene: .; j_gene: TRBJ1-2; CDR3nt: TGTGCCAGCAGCTACGACGGACCCCTCCCTTATGGCTACACCTTC; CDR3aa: CASSYDGPLPYGYTF
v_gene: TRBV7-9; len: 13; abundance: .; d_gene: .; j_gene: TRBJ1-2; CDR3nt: TGTGCCAGCAGCCGGGATGGGTATGGCGGCTACACCTTC; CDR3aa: CASSRDGYGGYTF
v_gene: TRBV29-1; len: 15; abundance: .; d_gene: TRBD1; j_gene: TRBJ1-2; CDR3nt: TGCAGCGTTGTTCTCCCAGGGGGCGCGAGGTATGGCTACACCTTC; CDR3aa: CSVVLPGGARYGYTF
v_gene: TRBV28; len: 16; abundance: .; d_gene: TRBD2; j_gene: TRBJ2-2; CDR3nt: TGTGCCAGCAGTTCTCCTAGCGGGAGAGGCACCGGGGAGCTGTTTTTT; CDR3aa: CASSSPSGRGTGELFF
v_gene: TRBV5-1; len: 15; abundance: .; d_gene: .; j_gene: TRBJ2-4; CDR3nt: TGCGCCAGCAGCTCACAGGGTGCGGACAAAAACATTCAGTACTTC; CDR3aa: CASSSQGADKNIQYF
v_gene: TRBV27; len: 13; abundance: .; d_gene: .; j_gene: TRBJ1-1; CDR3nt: TGTGCCAGCAGTTTACAGGGTAACACTGAAGCTTTCTTT; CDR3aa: CASSLQGNTEAFF
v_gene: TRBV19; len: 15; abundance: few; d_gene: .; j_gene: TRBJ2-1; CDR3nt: TGTGCCAGTAGTCCCTTTTCGGGGGCCTACAATGAGCAGTTCTTC; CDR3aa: CASSPFSGAYNEQFF
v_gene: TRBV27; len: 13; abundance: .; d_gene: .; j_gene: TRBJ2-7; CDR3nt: TGTGCCAGCAGTTCGGACATCAGGCGGGAGCAGTACTTC; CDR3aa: CASSSDIRREQYF
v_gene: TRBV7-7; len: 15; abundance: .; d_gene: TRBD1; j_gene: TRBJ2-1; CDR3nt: TGTGCCAGCAGCTTAGACAGGGGAAGGTACAATGAGCAGTTCTTC; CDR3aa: CASSLDRGRYNEQFF
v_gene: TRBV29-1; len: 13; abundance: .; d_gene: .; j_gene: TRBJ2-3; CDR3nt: TGCAGCGTTCATGTGGGCGGCACAGATACGCAGTATTTT; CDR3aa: CSVHVGGTDTQYF
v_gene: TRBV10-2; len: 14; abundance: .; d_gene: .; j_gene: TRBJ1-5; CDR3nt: TGCGCCAGCAGTGAGTCGACAGATAGTCAGCCCCAGCATTTT; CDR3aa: CASSESTDSQPQHF
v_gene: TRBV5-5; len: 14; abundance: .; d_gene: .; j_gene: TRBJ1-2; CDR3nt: TGTGCCAGCAGCTTCCCGGTGGCTAACTATGGCTACACCTTC; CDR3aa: CASSFPVANYGYTF
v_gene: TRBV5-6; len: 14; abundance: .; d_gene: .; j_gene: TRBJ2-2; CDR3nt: TGTGCCAGCAGCTTGGGGCAGGGGCTGGGGGAGCTGTTTTTT; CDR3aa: CASSLGQGLGELFF
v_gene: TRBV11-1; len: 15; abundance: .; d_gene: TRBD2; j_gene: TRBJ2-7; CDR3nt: TGTGCCAGCAGCCGGCTAGCGGGAGGGACCTACGAGCAGTACTTC; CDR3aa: CASSRLAGGTYEQYF
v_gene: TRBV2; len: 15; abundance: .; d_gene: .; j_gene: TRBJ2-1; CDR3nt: TGTGCCACTTCTCGTGCGGGGACCCCCTACAATGAGCAGTTCTTC; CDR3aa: CATSRAGTPYNEQFF
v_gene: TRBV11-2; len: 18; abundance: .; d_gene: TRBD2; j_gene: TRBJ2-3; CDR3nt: TGTGCCAGCACCCTAAGGGGAGCGGGGGGCGGCGGGACAGATACGCAGTATTTT; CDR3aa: CASTLRGAGGGGTDTQYF
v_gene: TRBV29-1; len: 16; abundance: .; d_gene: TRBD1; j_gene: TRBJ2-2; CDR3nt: TGCAGCGTCTCCGGGGCAGGGGGCGCGGGCACCGGGGAGCTGTTTTTT; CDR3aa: CSVSGAGGAGTGELFF
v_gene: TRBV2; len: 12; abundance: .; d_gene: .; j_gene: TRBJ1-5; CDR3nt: TGTGCCAGCAGAACTGGAGATCAGCCCCAGCATTTT; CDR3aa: CASRTGDQPQHF
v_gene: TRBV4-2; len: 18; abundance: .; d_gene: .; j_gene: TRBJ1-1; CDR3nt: TGTGCCAGCAGCCAAGATACGGGGTGGGGCGGTGGGGACACTGAAGCTTTCTTT; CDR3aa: CASSQDTGWGGGDTEAFF
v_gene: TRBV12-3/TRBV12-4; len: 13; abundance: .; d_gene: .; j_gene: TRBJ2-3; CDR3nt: TGTGCCAGCAGTCCCCTGAGCACAGATACGCAGTATTTT; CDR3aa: CASSPLSTDTQYF
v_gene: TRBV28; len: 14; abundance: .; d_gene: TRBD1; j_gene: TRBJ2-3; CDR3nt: TGTGCCAGCAGTAACGGACAGGGACCAGATACGCAGTATTTT; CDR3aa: CASSNGQGPDTQYF
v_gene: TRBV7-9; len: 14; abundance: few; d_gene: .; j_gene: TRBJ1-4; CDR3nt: TGTGCCAGCAGCTTAGACAGTTCCTATGAAAAACTGTTTTTT; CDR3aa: CASSLDSSYEKLFF
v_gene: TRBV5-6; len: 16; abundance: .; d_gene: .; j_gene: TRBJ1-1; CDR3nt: TGTGCCAGCAGCTTGGTGTCAGGTGGGGGGAGAGGTCAGGCTTTCTTT; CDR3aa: CASSLVSGGGRGQAFF
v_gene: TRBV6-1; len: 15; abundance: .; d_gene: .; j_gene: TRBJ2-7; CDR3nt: TGTGCCAGCAGTGAAGTGAGGGGTATCTCCTACGAGCAGTACTTC; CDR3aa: CASSEVRGISYEQYF
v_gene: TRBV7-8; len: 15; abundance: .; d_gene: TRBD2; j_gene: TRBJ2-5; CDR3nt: TGTGCCAGCAGCCCCGCCGGGAGGTACCAAGAGACCCAGTACTTC; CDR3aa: CASSPAGRYQETQYF
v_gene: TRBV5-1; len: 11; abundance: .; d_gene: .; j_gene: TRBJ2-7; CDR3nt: TGCGCCAGCAGCTCCAGCTACGAGCAGTACTTC; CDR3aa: CASSSSYEQYF
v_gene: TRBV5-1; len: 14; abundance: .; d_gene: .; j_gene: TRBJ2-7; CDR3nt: TGCGCCAGCAGCTTGGATGATGGGGCCTACGAGCAGTACTTC; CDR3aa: CASSLDDGAYEQYF
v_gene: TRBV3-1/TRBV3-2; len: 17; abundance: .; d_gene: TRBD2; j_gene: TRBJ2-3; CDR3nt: TGTGCCAGCAGCCAAGATACGGGAGGGGTCGGAACAGATACGCAGTATTTT; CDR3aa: CASSQDTGGVGTDTQYF
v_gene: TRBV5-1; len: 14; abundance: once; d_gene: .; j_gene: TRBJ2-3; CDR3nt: TGCGCCAGCAGCTCAACAGGGAACACAGATACGCAGTATTTT; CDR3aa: CASSSTGNTDTQYF
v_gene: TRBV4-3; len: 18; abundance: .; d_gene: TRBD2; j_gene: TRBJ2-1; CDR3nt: TGCGCCAGCAGCCAAGAACGTGTCGGGCTAGCGGGAGTGAATGAGCAGTTCTTC; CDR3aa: CASSQERVGLAGVNEQFF
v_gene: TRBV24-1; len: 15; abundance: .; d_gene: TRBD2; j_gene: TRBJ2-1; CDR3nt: TGTGCCACCAGTGACGCTAGCGGGAGGAAGAATGAGCAGTTCTTC; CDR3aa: CATSDASGRKNEQFF
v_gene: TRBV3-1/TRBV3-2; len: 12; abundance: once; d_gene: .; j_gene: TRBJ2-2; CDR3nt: TGTGCCAGCAGCCAAGGCTGGGGGGAGCTGTTTTTT; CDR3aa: CASSQGWGELFF
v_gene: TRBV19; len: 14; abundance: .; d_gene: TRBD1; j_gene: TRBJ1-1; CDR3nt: TGTGCCAGTAAAAAGACAGGGACGAACACTGAAGCTTTCTTT; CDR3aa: CASKKTGTNTEAFF
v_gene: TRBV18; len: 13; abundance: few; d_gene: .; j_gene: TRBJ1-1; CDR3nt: TGTGCCAGCTCACCTGACTTGAACACTGAAGCTTTCTTT; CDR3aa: CASSPDLNTEAFF
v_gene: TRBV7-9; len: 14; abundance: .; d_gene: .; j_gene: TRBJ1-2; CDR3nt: TGTGCCAGCAGCTTAACCCAGGGACGATATGGCTACACCTTC; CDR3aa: CASSLTQGRYGYTF
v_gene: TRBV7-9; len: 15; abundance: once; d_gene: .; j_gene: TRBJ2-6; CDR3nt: TGTGCCAGCAGCGGAGGGGGCTCTGGGGCCAACGTCCTGACTTTC; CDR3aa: CASSGGGSGANVLTF
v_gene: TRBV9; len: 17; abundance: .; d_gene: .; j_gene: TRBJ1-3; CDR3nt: TGTGCCAGCAGCCCCCTAATGCGGGACCACTCTGGAAACACCATATATTTT; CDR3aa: CASSPLMRDHSGNTIYF
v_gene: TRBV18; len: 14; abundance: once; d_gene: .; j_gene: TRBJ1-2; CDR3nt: TGTGCCAGCTCAGCCGACAGCTCTAACTATGGCTACACCTTC; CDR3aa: CASSADSSNYGYTF